The 10 T cell receptor beta chains listed next were all sequenced from one sample in a study of spatial heterogeneity in lung cancer. Time point: sample taken at primary tumor resection. Tumor, nontumor lung or frozen PBMC supplied whole RNA that was sequenced unsorted. TCRdb reprocessed the 5' RACE reads with MiXCR, giving one entry per CDR3 protein. Of roughly 13,000 distinct CDR3 sequences listed, about 3.8% are singletons. This specimen consisted of PBMCs, obtained at surgery. These receptor sequences come from a male donor with early-stage non-small cell lung cancer.

Many counts were recorded for this clonotype. This beta chain lies outside the target of a library built for alpha chains; its clone size means little. J is TRBJ2-3 and V is TRBV7-2, with TRBD2 matching 7 bases. The CDR3 length is 14 residues. From germline, CDR1 is SGHTA and CDR2 FQGNSA. V lost 3 bases to trimming and J lost 4 bases; unmatched junction nucleotides: 4. CDR3 in DNA: TGTGCCAGCAGCTTGGGGACTACCGCAGATACGCAGTATTTT. This codes for CASSLGTTADTQYF.

A remark on this clonotype: This beta chain turned up in a library designed for alpha chains; as an off-target read, its abundance says little. This chain connects TRBV20-1 to TRBJ2-1, with D uncertain. CDR1 is DFQATT and CDR2 is SNEGSKA in the germline V gene (reference sequence). The CDR3 extends over 11 amino acids. Trimming removed 7 bases at V and 3 bases at J, with 7 bases between. For the CDR3, the DNA is TGCAGTGTAGCCGACTACAATGAGCAGTTCTTC. This codes for CSVADYNEQFF.

Ten or more counts support this clonotype. This beta chain is an unintended read in a library built for alpha chains; its size means little. The rearrangement uses TRBV28 and TRBJ2-3, with 8 bases lining up with TRBD2. V lost 5 bases, J lost 5 bases, and 15 bases stayed unmatched. The CDR3 loop spans 17 amino acids. Germline lookup yields CDR1 MDHEN and CDR2 SYDVKM. CDR3 in DNA: TGTGCCAGCAGTCCCCGGACTAGCTCTATCGGGGGAGATACGCAGTATTTT. Its protein is CASSPRTSSIGGDTQYF.

The table lists this clonotype with many counts. The library was prepared for alpha chains; this beta chain is a stray read, so its frequency means little. The V and J genes are TRBV20-1 and TRBJ2-1; perhaps TRBD1 as D (5 bases). Trimming removed 3 bases at V and 1 base at J, with 13 bases between. The germline CDR1 and CDR2 sequences are DFQATT and SNEGSKA (reference sequence). The CDR3 runs to 15 residues. The CDR3 bases are TGCAGTGCTAGCGGCTGGGGCGGATCCTACAATGAGCAGTTCTTC. Its protein product is CSASGWGGSYNEQFF.

Worth noting for this clonotype: The library was built for alpha chains, so this beta chain is an off-target read and its size means little. V gene TRBV19 combines with J gene TRBJ2-4; 9 bases fit TRBD2. Germline CDR1 is LNHDA and CDR2 is SQIVND (reference sequence). The CDR3 sequence is 16 residues long. Trimming removed 4 bases from V and 4 bases from J; junction bases left unmatched: 8. The CDR3 nucleotides are TGTGCCAGTAGTAATATGGCGGGAGGGTTGAAAAACATTCAGTACTTC. Translated, it gives CASSNMAGGLKNIQYF.

A remark on this clonotype: The library was prepared for alpha chains; this beta chain is a stray read, so its frequency means little. The chain joins TRBV29-1 to TRBJ2-6, with 11 bases lining up with TRBD1. V shed 1 base and J 0 bases; nucleotides not matched to a gene: 8. Germline CDR1 is SQVTM and CDR2 is ANQGSEA. The CDR3 length is 19 residues. The CDR3 DNA follows: TGCAGCGTTGAAGGGAGCCAGGACAGGGGGCCCTCTGGGGCCAACGTCCTGACTTTC. Translating it yields CSVEGSQDRGPSGANVLTF.

This clonotype was seen at least ten times. This beta chain came through as a stray read in a library set up for alpha chains, and its size says little. The gene calls are TRBV18 and TRBJ2-2; no definite D call. CDR1 and CDR2 from the germline V gene are KGHSH and LQKENI. V was clipped by 6 bases and J by 0 bases, with 11 bases between them. CDR3 size: 15 residues. CDR3 nucleotide sequence: TGTGCCAGCTCCCCCCGGCAGGCGAACACCGGGGAGCTGTTTTTT. Translation: CASSPRQANTGELFF.

This clonotype was seen many times. This beta chain is an unintended read in a library built for alpha chains; its size means little. The V gene is TRBV11-2, the J gene TRBJ2-2; D remains unclear. Per germline, CDR1 SGHAT and CDR2 FQNNGV. Trimming pared 1 base from V and 5 bases from J, leaving 14 bases between. This CDR3 is 16 amino acids long. The CDR3 sequence: CASSLVAREVTGELFF. CDR3 sequence (DNA): TGTGCCAGCAGCTTAGTGGCTAGAGAGGTAACCGGGGAGCTGTTTTTT.

The sample holds many counts of this clonotype. The library was built for alpha chains, so this beta chain is an off-target read and its size means little. The chain carries TRBV6-2 or TRBV6-3 and TRBJ1-1, with D uncertain. Trimming shortened V by 7 bases and J by 1 base, and 10 bases separated the two germline ends. This CDR3 is built from 13 residues. Germline V CDR1 and CDR2: MNHEY, SVGEGT. CDR3 DNA sequence: TGTGCCAGCACGACCACTAAGAACACTGAAGCTTTCTTT. Protein product: CASTTTKNTEAFF.

This clonotype has a count of ten or more. A library prepared for alpha chains yielded this beta chain as an off-target read; its size is of little meaning. The chain recombines TRBV4-1 with TRBJ2-7; maybe TRBD2 (6 bases). The germline V gene has CDR1 MGHRA and CDR2 YSYEKL. Trimming left V 1 base short and J 2 bases short, with 12 bases between. This CDR3 region has 15 residues. DNA of the CDR3: TGCGCCAGCAGCCAAGGACTAGTCCCCACCTACGAGCAGTACTTC. It encodes CASSQGLVPTYEQYF.